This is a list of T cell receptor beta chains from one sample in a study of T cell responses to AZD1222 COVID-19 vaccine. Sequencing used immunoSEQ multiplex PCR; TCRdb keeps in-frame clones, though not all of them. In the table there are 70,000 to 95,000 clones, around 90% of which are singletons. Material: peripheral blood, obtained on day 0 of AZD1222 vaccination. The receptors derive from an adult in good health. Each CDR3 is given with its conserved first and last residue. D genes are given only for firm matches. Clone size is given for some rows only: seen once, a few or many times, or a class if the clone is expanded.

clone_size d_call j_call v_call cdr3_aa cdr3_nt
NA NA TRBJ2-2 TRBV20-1 CSASPGSTDTGELFF TGCAGTGCTAGTCCCGGGAGCACAGACACCGGGGAGCTGTTTTTT
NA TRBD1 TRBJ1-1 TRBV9 CASSTGTGVNTEAFF TGTGCCAGCAGCACCGGGACAGGTGTGAACACTGAAGCTTTCTTT
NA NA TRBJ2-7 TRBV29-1 CSVEGLGGHYEQYF TGCAGCGTTGAGGGCCTTGGGGGGCACTACGAGCAGTACTTC
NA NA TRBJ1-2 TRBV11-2 CASSEVLGGYGYTF TGTGCCAGCAGCGAAGTACTAGGTGGCTATGGCTACACCTTC
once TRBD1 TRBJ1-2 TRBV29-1 CSVDAGTVSGYTF TGCAGCGTTGATGCCGGGACAGTGTCAGGCTACACCTTC
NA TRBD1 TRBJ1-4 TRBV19 CASSMGQNEKLFF TGTGCCAGTAGTATGGGACAGAATGAAAAACTGTTTTTT
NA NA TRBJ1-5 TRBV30 CAWNADLEPQHF TGTGCCTGGAACGCCGACCTGGAGCCCCAGCATTTT
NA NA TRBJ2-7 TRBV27 CASSSSGTKYEQYF TGTGCCAGCAGTTCCAGCGGGACAAAGTACGAGCAGTACTTC
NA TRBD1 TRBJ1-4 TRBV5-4 CASSGDSLEEKLFF TGTGCCAGCAGCGGGGACAGTCTGGAAGAAAAACTGTTTTTT
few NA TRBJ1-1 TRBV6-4 CASSDTDKNTEAFF TGTGCCAGCAGTGACACGGACAAGAACACTGAAGCTTTCTTT
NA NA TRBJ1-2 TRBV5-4 CASSLFLDSNYGYTF TGTGCCAGCAGCTTGTTCCTGGACAGTAACTATGGCTACACCTTC
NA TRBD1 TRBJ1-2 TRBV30 CAWSGSGGSYGYTF TGTGCCTGGAGTGGTTCAGGGGGCTCCTATGGCTACACCTTC
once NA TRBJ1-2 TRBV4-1 CASSQGTPGDGYTF TGCGCCAGCAGCCAGGGGACGCCTGGGGATGGCTACACCTTC
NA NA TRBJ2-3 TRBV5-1 CASSFPGAEDTQYF TGCGCCAGCAGCTTTCCGGGGGCGGAAGATACGCAGTATTTT
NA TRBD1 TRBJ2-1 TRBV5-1 CASSPDRVEEQFF TGCGCCAGCAGCCCGGACAGGGTGGAAGAGCAGTTCTTC
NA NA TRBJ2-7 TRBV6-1 CASSDFFTGPLSYEQYF TGTGCCAGCAGTGATTTCTTCACCGGACCGCTCTCCTACGAGCAGTACTTC
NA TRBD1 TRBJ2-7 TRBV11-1 CASSPAYRQGYEQYF TGTGCCAGCAGCCCGGCATACCGACAGGGCTACGAGCAGTACTTC
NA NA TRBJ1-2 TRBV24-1 CATSDKTTEFNYGYTF TGTGCCACCAGTGATAAAACGACGGAATTTAACTATGGCTACACCTTC
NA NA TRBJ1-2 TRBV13 CASSTLEGSAGYTF TGTGCCAGCAGCACCCTCGAGGGAAGCGCTGGCTACACCTTC
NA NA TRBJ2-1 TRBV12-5 CASVSASNEQFF TGTGCTAGTGTAAGCGCCAGCAATGAGCAGTTCTTC
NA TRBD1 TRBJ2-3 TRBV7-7 CASSSGTGETFGTQYF TGTGCCAGCAGCTCCGGGACAGGGGAAACGTTCGGTACGCAGTATTTT
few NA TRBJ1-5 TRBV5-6 CASSLGGVEWGNQPQHF TGTGCCAGCAGCTTAGGAGGGGTTGAATGGGGCAATCAGCCCCAGCATTTT
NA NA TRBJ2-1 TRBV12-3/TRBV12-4 CASSLGGDEQFF TGTGCCAGCAGTTTAGGGGGAGATGAGCAGTTCTTC
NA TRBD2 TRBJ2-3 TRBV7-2 CASRGGDTQYF TGTGCCAGCCGGGGGGGAGATACGCAGTATTTT
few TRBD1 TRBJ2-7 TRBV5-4 CASSPGGQGGYEQYF TGTGCCAGCAGCCCCGGAGGACAGGGAGGCTACGAGCAGTACTTC
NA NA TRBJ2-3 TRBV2 CASSDMELAQYF TGTGCCAGCAGTGATATGGAGTTAGCGCAGTATTTT
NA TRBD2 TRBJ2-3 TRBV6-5 CASGTSGSRDTQYF TGTGCCAGCGGGACTAGCGGGAGTCGGGATACGCAGTATTTT